The TCR beta chain under discussion was sequenced for a study of T cells in localized non-small cell lung cancer. On this clone itself: Its target is not known.

Study conclusions and caveats: In adjacent lung appeared a median 57 of the top 100 tumor clones. Prolonged overall survival went with higher T cell density in the blood. It was uninvolved adjacent lung that showed the highest T cell clonality, exceeding tumor.

V lost 5 bases to trimming and J lost 2 bases, with 7 bases between them. This CDR3 has 13 residues. Germline V CDR1 and CDR2: LNHDA, SQIVND (reference sequence). TCRdb keeps only in-frame clones here, not all; method: immunoSEQ multiplex PCR. This sample has 7,000 to 8,000 clones, with about 90% found just once. This TCR came from a male donor older than 55 with stage II lung adenocarcinoma. J is TRBJ1-5 and V is TRBV19; D gene unclear. The material was peripheral blood mononuclear cells, obtained before any cancer treatment. CDR3 amino acids: CASSQQGNQPQHF. Written as DNA, the CDR3 is TGTGCCAGTAGTCAGCAGGGCAATCAGCCCCAGCATTTT. Filled out from reference TRBV19 and TRBJ1-5, the complete variable domain reads DGGITQSPKYLFRKEGQNVTLSCEQNLNHDAMYWYRQDPGQGLRLIYYSQIVNDFQKGDIAEGYSVSREKKESFPLTVTSAQKNPTAFYLCASSQQGNQPQHFGDGTRLSIL.